This entry is about one T cell receptor beta chain. Its binding antigen is unknown. The sample holds no much larger clone one base away, and base qualities are not on file. PBMCs were separated by density centrifugation and stained for CD3, CD4 and CD8, after which CD4+ and CD8+ T cells were sorted on a FACSAria. Scalp biopsies and blood samples were provided by unaffected controls. The junction shows trimming of 0 bases on V and 5 bases on J, plus 6 bases between the germline ends. CDR1 and CDR2 were assigned from the germline V gene as SGHRS and YFSETQ. Reading from cysteine to phenylalanine, the CDR3 counts 13 amino acids. Only the CDR3 portion is preserved as DNA: 39 bases, with reading frame beginning at the first base. The protocol used for the library was the immunoSEQ multiplex PCR assay. RNA was extracted from all samples and reverse transcribed into cDNA, which served as template for TCR sequencing. SuperScript III was used for first-strand cDNA synthesis, primed with a 2:1 mix of oligo-dT and random hexamers. A synthetic immune receptor repertoire was used to assess amplification bias, and residual bias was removed computationally. As for the authors' bioinformatics: Raw reads were preprocessed for error removal, and CDR3 was defined according to IMGT conventions as running from the conserved cysteine to phenylalanine. Clonality was computed by normalizing Shannon entropy by log2 of the number of productive unique TCRs and subtracting the result from 1. CD4 or CD8 identity of scalp clones was inferred by cross-referencing scalp TCRbeta sequences with sorted blood CD4 and CD8 repertoires. TCRdb carries this immuneACCESS record with in-frame sequences only. Its versions omit some clonotypes, under half of them owing to an unresolved V gene in the studies checked, with the rest unexplained. D and trimming come from the DNA, and the V and J calls and clone size come from that table. The sample table records 150,000 to 200,000 clones; 55% of these occur just once. The ten largest clones add up to 4% to 5.5% of the sample.

These data are taken from a study of CD8+ T cells in alopecia areata (dated by TCRdb to the late 2010s). Context from the whole study: To study T cell clonal expansion in alopecia areata, the researchers applied high-throughput TCRbeta sequencing to both the C3H/HeJ mouse model and human patients. On the human side, TCRbeta sequencing was run on scalp tissue and on sorted CD4+ and CD8+ peripheral blood T cells from healthy controls and from alopecia areata patients with either patchy or totalis/universalis disease. Scalp clonality was compared across normal scalp (n=4), patchy alopecia areata scalp (n=8), and alopecia totalis/universalis scalp (n=8). RNA was obtained with the PAXgene miRNA kit for fixed scalp, the miRNeasy kit for PBMCs, and the RNeasy kit for mouse skin. Amplification of TCRbeta CDR3 regions was done by immunoSEQ multiplex PCR using 35 Vbeta forward primers and 13 Jbeta reverse primers.

On the study overall, not on this receptor specifically: Scalp TCR repertoire analysis is complicated because resident alphabeta T cells in normal human skin are also sequenced, whereas mouse skin is dominated by gammadelta T cells. TCR sequences shared between patients were less clear than in mice, possibly partly because of HLA diversity in the patient population. Compared with normal scalp, lesional scalp had higher clonality and more expanded CD8+ clones, particularly in alopecia totalis/universalis, a pattern that suggests antigenic drive.

The receptor's source is a human donor in good health. This sequence uses TRBV5-1 and TRBJ2-1, with the D gene too uncertain to name. Sequenced: CD4+ T cells sorted from blood. The CDR3 region has the sequence CASSLGANNEQFF. The sequence in DNA is TGCGCCAGCAGCTTGGGGGCTAACAATGAGCAGTTCTTC.